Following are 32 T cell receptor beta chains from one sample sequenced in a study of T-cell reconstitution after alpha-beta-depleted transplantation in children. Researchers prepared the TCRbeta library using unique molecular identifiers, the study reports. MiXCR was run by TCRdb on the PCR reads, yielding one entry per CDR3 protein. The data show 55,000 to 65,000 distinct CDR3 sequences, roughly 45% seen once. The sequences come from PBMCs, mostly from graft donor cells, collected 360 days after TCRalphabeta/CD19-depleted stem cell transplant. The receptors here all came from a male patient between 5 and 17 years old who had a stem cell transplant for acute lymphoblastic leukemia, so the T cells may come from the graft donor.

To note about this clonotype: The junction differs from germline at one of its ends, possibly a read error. For the CDR3, the DNA is TGTGCCAGCAGTGTAGCGGGAGGAGGCACAGATACGCAGTATTTT. It specifies CASSVAGGGTDTQYF. The chain links TRBV9 to TRBJ2-3, with TRBD2 matching over 10 bases. CDR1 is SGDLS and CDR2 is YYNGEE in the germline V gene. CDR3 length equals 15 residues.

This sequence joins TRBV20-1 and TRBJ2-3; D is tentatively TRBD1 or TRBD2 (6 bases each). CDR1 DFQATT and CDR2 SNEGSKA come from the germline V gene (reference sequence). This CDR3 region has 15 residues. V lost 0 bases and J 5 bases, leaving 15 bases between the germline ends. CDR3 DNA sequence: TGCAGTGCTAGAGATCAGGGGTCGCGGGGAGATACGCAGTATTTT. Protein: CSARDQGSRGDTQYF.

The CDR3 protein is CSAPGLAGNTIYF. In DNA, the CDR3 is TGCAGTGCCCCCGGACTGGCTGGAAACACCATATATTTT. The J gene is TRBJ1-3, the V gene TRBV20-1; no clear D. V was shortened by 6 bases and J by 2 bases, with 11 bases between the two germline ends. The germline V gene has CDR1 DFQATT and CDR2 SNEGSKA (reference sequence). This CDR3 region has 13 residues.

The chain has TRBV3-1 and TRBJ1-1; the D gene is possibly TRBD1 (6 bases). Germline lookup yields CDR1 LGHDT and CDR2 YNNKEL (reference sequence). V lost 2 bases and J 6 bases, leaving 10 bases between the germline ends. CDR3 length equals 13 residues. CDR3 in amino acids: CASSQSNRAEAFF. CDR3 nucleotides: TGTGCCAGCAGCCAAAGTAACAGGGCTGAAGCTTTCTTT.

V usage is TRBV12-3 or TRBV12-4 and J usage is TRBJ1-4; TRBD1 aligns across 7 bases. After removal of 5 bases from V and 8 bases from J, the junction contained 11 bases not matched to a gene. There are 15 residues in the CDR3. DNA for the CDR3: TGTGCCAGCAGTCTCCGGACAGGAGAGGGGGAAAAACTGTTTTTT. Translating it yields CASSLRTGEGEKLFF.

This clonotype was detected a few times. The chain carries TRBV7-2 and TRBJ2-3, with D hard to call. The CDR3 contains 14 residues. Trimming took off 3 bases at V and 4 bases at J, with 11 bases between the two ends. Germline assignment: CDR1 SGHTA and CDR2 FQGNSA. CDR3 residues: CASSFSFRPDTQYF. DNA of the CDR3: TGTGCCAGCAGCTTCAGTTTCCGCCCAGATACGCAGTATTTT. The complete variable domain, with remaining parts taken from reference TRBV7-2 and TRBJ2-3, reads GAGVSQSPSNKVTEKGKDVELRCDPISGHTALYWYRQSLGQGLEFLIYFQGNSAPDKSGLPSDRFSAERTGGSVSTLTIQRTQQEDSAVYLCASSFSFRPDTQYFGPGTRLTVL.

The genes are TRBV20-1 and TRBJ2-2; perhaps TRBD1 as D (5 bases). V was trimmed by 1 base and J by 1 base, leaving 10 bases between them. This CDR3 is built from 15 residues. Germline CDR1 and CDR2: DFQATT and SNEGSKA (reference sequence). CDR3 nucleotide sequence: TGCAGTGCTAGAGGCTGGGGCCTGAACACCGGGGAGCTGTTTTTT. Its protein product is CSARGWGLNTGELFF.

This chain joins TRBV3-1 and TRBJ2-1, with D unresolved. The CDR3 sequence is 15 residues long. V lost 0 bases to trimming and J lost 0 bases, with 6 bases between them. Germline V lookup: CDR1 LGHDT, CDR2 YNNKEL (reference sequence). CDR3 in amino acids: CASSQDGSSYNEQFF. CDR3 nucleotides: TGTGCCAGCAGCCAAGACGGTAGCTCCTACAATGAGCAGTTCTTC.

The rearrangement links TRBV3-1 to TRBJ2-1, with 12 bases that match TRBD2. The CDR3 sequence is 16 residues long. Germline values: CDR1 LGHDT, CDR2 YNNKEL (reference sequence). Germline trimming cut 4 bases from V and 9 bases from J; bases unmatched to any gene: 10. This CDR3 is CASSPSSGGAVREQFF. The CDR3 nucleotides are TGTGCCAGCAGCCCATCTAGCGGGGGGGCCGTTCGTGAGCAGTTCTTC.

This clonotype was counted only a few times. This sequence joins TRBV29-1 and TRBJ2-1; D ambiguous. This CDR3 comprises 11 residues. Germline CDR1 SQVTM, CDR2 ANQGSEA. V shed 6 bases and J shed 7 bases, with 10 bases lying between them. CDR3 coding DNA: TGCAGCGTCATTCATCGAAATGAGCAGTTCTTC. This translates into CSVIHRNEQFF.

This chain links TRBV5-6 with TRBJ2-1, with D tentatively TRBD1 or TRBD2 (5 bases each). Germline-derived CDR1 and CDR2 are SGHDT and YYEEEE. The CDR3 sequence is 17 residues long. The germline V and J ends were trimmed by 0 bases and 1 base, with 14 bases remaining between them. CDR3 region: CASSLVSGTPSYNEQFF. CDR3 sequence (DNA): TGTGCCAGCAGCTTGGTCTCCGGGACCCCTTCCTACAATGAGCAGTTCTTC.

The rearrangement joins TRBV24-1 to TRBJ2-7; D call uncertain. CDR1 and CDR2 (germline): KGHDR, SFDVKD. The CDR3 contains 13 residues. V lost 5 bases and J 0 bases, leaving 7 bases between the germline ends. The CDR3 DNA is TGTGCCACCAGTGGTGTGGACTCCTACGAGCAGTACTTC. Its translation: CATSGVDSYEQYF.

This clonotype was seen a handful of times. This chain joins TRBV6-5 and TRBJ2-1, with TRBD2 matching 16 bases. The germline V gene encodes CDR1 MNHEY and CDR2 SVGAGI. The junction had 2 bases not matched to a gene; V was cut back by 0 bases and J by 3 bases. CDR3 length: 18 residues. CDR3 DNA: TGTGCCAGCAGTTACTCGGGACTAGCGGGAGGGGGCTACAATGAGCAGTTCTTC. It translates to CASSYSGLAGGGYNEQFF.

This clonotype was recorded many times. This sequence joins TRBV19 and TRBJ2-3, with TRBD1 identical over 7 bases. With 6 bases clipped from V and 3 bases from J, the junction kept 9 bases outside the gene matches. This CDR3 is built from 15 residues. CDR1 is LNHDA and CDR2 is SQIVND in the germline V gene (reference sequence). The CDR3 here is CASSIRDSRTDTQYF. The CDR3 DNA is TGTGCCAGTAGCATTCGGGACAGTCGGACAGATACGCAGTATTTT.

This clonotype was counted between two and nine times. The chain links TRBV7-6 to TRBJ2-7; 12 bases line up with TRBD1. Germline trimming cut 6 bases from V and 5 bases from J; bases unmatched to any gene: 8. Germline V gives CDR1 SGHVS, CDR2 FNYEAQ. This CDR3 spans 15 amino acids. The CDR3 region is CASSWGTGGSDEQYF. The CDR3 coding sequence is TGTGCCAGCAGTTGGGGGACAGGGGGCTCGGACGAGCAGTACTTC.

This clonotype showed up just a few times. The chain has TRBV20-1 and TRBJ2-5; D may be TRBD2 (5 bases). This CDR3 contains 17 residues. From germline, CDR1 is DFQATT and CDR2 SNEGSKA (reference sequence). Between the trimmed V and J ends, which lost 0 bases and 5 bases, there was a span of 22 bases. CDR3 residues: CSARDARRRTGSETQYF. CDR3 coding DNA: TGCAGTGCTAGAGATGCCAGACGACGGACTGGTTCGGAGACCCAGTACTTC.

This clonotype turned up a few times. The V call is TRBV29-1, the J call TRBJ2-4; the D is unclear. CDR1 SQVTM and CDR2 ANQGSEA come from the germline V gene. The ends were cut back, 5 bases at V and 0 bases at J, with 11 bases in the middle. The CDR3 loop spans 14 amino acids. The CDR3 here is CSVKQRLAKNIQYF. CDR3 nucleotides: TGCAGCGTTAAACAGAGGCTAGCCAAAAACATTCAGTACTTC.

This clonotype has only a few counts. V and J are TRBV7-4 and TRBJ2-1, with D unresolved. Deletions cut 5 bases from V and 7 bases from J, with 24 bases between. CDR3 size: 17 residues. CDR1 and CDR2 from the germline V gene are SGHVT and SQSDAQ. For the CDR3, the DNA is TGTGCCAGCAGCCCCACTGGGTTGGGAAGGCTAAGGAATGAGCAGTTCTTC. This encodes CASSPTGLGRLRNEQFF.

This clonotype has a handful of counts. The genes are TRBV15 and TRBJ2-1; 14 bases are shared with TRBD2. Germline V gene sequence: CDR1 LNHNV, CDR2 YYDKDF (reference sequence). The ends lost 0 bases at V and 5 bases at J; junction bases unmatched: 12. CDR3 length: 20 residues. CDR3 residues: CATSRDLGTSGSRWDNEQFF. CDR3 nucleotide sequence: TGTGCCACCAGCAGAGATCTCGGGACTAGCGGGAGTCGATGGGACAATGAGCAGTTCTTC.

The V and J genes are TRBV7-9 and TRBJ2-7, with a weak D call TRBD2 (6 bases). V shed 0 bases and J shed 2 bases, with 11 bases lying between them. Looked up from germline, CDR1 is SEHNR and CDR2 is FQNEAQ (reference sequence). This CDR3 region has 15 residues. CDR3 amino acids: CASSLASGAAYEQYF. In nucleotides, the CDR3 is TGTGCCAGCAGCTTAGCGTCGGGAGCCGCCTACGAGCAGTACTTC. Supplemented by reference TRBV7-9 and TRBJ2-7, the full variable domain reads DTGVSQNPRHKITKRGQNVTFRCDPISEHNRLYWYRQTLGQGPEFLTYFQNEAQLEKSRLLSDRFSAERPKGSFSTLEIQRTEQGDSAMYLCASSLASGAAYEQYFGPGTRLTVT.

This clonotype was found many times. CDR3 sequence reads: CASSPKNTEAFF. As DNA, the CDR3 is TGTGCCAGCAGCCCGAAGAACACTGAAGCTTTCTTT. The chain combines TRBV7-9 with TRBJ1-1; D gene ambiguous. V lost 5 bases and J lost 1, with 5 bases in between. Germline values: CDR1 SEHNR, CDR2 FQNEAQ (reference sequence). The CDR3 length is 12 residues.

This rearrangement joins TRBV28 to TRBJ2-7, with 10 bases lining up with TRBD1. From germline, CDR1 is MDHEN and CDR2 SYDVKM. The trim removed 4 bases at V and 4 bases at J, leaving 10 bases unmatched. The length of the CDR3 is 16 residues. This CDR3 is CASSSSGTGDTYEQYF. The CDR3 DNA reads TGTGCCAGCAGTTCCTCCGGGACAGGGGATACGTACGAGCAGTACTTC.

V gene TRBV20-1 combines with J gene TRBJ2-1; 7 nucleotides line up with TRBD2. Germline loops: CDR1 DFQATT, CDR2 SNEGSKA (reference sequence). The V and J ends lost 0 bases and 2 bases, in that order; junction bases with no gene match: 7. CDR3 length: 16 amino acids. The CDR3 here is CSARDGLAETYNEQFF. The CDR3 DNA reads TGCAGTGCTAGAGATGGGCTAGCGGAAACCTACAATGAGCAGTTCTTC.

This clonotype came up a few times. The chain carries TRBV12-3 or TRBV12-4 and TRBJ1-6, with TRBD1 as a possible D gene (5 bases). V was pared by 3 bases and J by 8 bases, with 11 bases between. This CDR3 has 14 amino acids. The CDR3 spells CASSFQGWDSPLHF. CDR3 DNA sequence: TGTGCCAGCAGTTTCCAGGGTTGGGATTCACCCCTCCACTTT.

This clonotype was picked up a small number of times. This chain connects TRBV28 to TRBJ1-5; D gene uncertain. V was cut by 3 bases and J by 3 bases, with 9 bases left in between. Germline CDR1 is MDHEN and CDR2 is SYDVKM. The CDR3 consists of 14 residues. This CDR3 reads CASSFGGSNQPQHF. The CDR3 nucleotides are TGTGCCAGCAGTTTCGGCGGATCCAATCAGCCCCAGCATTTT.

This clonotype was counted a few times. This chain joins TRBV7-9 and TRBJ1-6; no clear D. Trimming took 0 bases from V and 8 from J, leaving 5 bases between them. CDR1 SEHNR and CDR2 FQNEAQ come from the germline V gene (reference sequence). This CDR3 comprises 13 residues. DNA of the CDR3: TGTGCCAGCAGCTTAGCCTGGGATTCACCCCTCCACTTT. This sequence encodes CASSLAWDSPLHF.

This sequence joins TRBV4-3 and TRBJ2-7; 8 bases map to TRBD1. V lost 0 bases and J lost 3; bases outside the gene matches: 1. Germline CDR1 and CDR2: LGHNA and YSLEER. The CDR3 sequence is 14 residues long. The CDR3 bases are TGCGCCAGCAGCCAAGATGACAGGGGCTACGAGCAGTACTTC. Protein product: CASSQDDRGYEQYF.

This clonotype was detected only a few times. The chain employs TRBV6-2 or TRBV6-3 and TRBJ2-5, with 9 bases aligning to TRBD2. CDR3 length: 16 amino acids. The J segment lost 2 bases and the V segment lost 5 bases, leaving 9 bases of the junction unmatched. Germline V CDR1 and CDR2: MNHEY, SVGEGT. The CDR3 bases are TGTGCCAGCAGTCCCGTAGCGGGGGACATGCAAGAGACCCAGTACTTC. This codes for CASSPVAGDMQETQYF.

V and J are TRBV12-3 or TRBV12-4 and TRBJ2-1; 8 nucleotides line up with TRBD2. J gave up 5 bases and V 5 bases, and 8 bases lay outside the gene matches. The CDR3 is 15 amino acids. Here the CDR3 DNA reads TGTGCCAGCAGTCCCGGGACTAGAAGAAACAATGAGCAGTTCTTC. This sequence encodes CASSPGTRRNNEQFF.

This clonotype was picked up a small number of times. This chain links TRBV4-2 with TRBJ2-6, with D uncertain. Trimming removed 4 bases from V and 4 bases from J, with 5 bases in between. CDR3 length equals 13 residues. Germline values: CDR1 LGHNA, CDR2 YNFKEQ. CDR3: CASSLEGANVLTF. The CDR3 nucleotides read TGTGCCAGCAGCCTCGAGGGGGCCAACGTCCTGACTTTC.

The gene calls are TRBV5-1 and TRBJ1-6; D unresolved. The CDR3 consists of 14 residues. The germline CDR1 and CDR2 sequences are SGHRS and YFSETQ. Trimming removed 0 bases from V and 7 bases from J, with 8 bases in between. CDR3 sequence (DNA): TGCGCCAGCAGCTTGGCCGGTTCAAATTCACCCCTCCACTTT. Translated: CASSLAGSNSPLHF.

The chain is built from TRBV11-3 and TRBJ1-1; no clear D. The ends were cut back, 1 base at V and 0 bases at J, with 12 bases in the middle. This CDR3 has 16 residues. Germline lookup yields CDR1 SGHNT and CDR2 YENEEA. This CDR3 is CASSLGYWALNTEAFF. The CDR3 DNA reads TGTGCCAGCAGCTTAGGTTATTGGGCCTTGAACACTGAAGCTTTCTTT.